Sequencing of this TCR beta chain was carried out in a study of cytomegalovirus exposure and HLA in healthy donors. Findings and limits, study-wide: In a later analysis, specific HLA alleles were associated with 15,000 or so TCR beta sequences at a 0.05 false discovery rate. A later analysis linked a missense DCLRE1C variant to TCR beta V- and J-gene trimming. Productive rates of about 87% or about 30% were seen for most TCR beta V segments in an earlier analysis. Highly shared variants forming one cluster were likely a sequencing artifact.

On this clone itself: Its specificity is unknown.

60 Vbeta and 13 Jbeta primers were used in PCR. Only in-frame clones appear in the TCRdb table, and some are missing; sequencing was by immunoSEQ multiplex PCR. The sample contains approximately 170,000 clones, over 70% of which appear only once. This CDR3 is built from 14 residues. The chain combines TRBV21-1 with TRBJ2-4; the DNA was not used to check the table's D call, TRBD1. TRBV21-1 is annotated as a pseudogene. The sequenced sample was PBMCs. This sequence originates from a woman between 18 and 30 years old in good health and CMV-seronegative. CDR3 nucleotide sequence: TGTGCCAGCAATCGGACAGGGATGGAAAACATTCAGTACTTC. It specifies CASNRTGMENIQYF.